This T cell receptor beta chain originates from a study of T cell responses to AZD1222 COVID-19 vaccine. Findings and caveats of the study: CD4 TCRs linked to vaccination spanned spike, dominating at 160-218 and 743-854.

The J segment lost 1 base and the V segment lost 0 bases, leaving 6 bases of the junction unmatched. The CDR3 has 17 amino acids. Germline CDR1 and CDR2: LGHNA and YNFKEQ. Method: immunoSEQ multiplex PCR; TCRdb's copy keeps in-frame clones and lacks some. The sample consists of roughly 140,000 clones, 88% of them appearing once. This clone has at least ten counts. Its antigen is not known. Sequenced material: peripheral blood, taken on day 0 of AZD1222 vaccination. The chain employs TRBV4-2 and TRBJ2-3, with 8 nucleotides matching TRBD1. This clonotype originated in an adult in good health. CDR3 in DNA: TGTGCCAGCAGCCAAGAGCCTACAGGGGGTGGCACAGATACGCAGTATTTT. It translates to CASSQEPTGGGTDTQYF.